A selection of T cell receptor beta chains follows, all from one sample in a study of blood T cell repertoires in COVID-19. Only in-frame clones appear in the TCRdb table, and some are missing; sequencing was by immunoSEQ multiplex PCR. The table lists tens of thousands of clones, about 77% of them singletons. The sample consisted of peripheral blood. The origin of the receptors is a man between 65 and 85 years old with COVID-19, enrolled during active disease. Both conserved end residues are part of each CDR3. D genes are given only for firm matches. Some rows have no size entry. The others give once, few or many, or a class for an expanded clone.

TRBD2,.,TRBV6-6,TRBJ2-1,CASSPGLAGGQYSEQFF,TGTGCCAGCAGTCCGGGACTAGCGGGAGGGCAGTATAGTGAGCAGTTCTTC
TRBD2,few,TRBV5-8,TRBJ2-1,CASSNPAGGINEQFF,TGTGCCAGCAGTAACCCAGCGGGAGGGATCAATGAGCAGTTCTTC
.,.,TRBV6-5,TRBJ2-1,CASSSLLGGDNEQFF,TGTGCCAGCAGCTCCCTCCTTGGCGGGGACAATGAGCAGTTCTTC
.,.,TRBV3-1/TRBV3-2,TRBJ1-6,CASSQIVGQNNSPLHF,TGTGCCAGCAGCCAAATCGTCGGACAGAATAATTCACCCCTCCACTTT
TRBD2,once,TRBV15,TRBJ2-3,CATSSLGSGGTDTQYF,TGTGCCACCAGCAGCCTGGGGAGCGGGGGCACAGATACGCAGTATTTT
TRBD1,.,TRBV5-1,TRBJ2-7,CASSLWTGGLDEQYF,TGCGCCAGCAGCTTATGGACAGGGGGGTTAGACGAGCAGTACTTC
.,.,TRBV28,TRBJ1-4,CASSYSTGSEKLFF,TGTGCCAGCAGTTATAGTACGGGAAGCGAAAAACTGTTTTTT
.,.,TRBV1,TRBJ1-2,CTSSQDWTTDGYTF,TGCACCAGCAGCCAAGACTGGACAACTGATGGCTACACCTTC
TRBD2,.,TRBV2,TRBJ2-1,CASSPTSGRAIGFF,TGTGCCAGCAGTCCAACTAGCGGGAGGGCCATTGGGTTCTTC
TRBD1,many,TRBV9,TRBJ1-1,CASRGGQGADTEAFF,TGTGCCAGCCGCGGCGGACAGGGGGCGGACACTGAAGCTTTCTTT
.,.,TRBV10-3,TRBJ2-3,CAISELFGSEGTDTQYF,TGTGCCATCAGTGAACTCTTTGGCTCCGAGGGCACAGATACGCAGTATTTT
TRBD2,.,TRBV6-5,TRBJ2-7,CASSYSLAGAYEQYF,TGTGCCAGCAGTTACTCATTGGCGGGGGCCTACGAGCAGTACTTC
TRBD1,.,TRBV9,TRBJ1-2,CASSVEGTGTHGHTF,TGTGCCAGCAGCGTAGAAGGGACAGGGACCCATGGCCACACCTTC
TRBD1,few,TRBV29-1,TRBJ1-2,CSANDRVRDGYTF,TGCAGCGCGAACGACAGGGTCCGCGATGGCTACACCTTC
TRBD1,.,TRBV7-2,TRBJ2-1,CASSWGQGGSYNEQFF,TGTGCCAGCAGCTGGGGACAGGGGGGGTCCTACAATGAGCAGTTCTTC
TRBD2,once,TRBV2,TRBJ2-3,CASNGLAGGTDTQYF,TGTGCCAGCAACGGACTAGCGGGGGGCACAGATACGCAGTATTTT
.,.,TRBV7-8,TRBJ2-7,CASSTLNSYEQYF,TGTGCCAGCAGCACTCTCAACTCCTACGAGCAGTACTTC
TRBD2,.,TRBV19,TRBJ2-5,CASRAVAGQETQYF,TGTGCCAGTAGGGCCGTAGCGGGGCAAGAGACCCAGTACTTC
TRBD1,few,TRBV7-8,TRBJ1-5,CASSLAQGQAPYQPQHF,TGTGCCAGCAGCTTAGCCCAGGGACAGGCCCCTTATCAGCCCCAGCATTTT
TRBD2,.,TRBV7-2,TRBJ2-3,CASSLELAGVGTQYF,TGTGCCAGCAGCTTAGAACTAGCGGGGGTTGGTACGCAGTATTTT
TRBD2,.,TRBV5-4,TRBJ2-3,CASSLPGLAGPEADTQYF,TGTGCCAGCAGCTTACCGGGACTAGCGGGACCAGAGGCAGATACGCAGTATTTT
.,.,TRBV6-5,TRBJ2-5,CASSYSIRFQETQYF,TGTGCCAGCAGTTACTCGATACGGTTCCAAGAGACCCAGTACTTC
.,.,TRBV6-5,TRBJ1-5,CASSIQGNQPQHF,TGTGCCAGCAGCATACAGGGAAATCAGCCCCAGCATTTT
.,.,TRBV6-2/TRBV6-3,TRBJ1-1,CASSQYIEGSGPEAFF,TGTGCCAGCAGTCAGTACATTGAGGGAAGCGGACCTGAAGCTTTCTTT
TRBD1,.,TRBV6-1,TRBJ1-5,CASSEALPTGASNQPQHF,TGTGCCAGCAGTGAAGCGCTTCCTACAGGGGCCAGCAATCAGCCCCAGCATTTT
TRBD2,.,TRBV11-3,TRBJ2-7,CASSPLGGFYEQYF,TGTGCCAGCAGCCCCCTGGGAGGGTTCTACGAGCAGTACTTC
.,.,TRBV28,TRBJ1-5,CASSKFRGGGQPQHF,TGTGCCAGCTCAAAATTCCGGGGTGGCGGACAGCCCCAGCATTTT
.,.,TRBV7-2,TRBJ1-3,CASSLSSTGSGNTIYF,TGTGCCAGCAGCTTAAGCTCGACAGGATCTGGAAACACCATATATTTT
TRBD2,many,TRBV6-2/TRBV6-3,TRBJ2-5,CASSYPGTSGEETQYF,TGTGCCAGCAGTTATCCCGGGACTAGCGGGGAAGAGACCCAGTACTTC
.,.,TRBV2,TRBJ1-2,CASSEEQFYGYTF,TGTGCCAGCAGTGAAGAACAGTTCTATGGCTACACCTTC
TRBD1,many,TRBV29-1,TRBJ1-1,CSGQGASTEAFF,TGCAGCGGACAGGGGGCGAGTACTGAAGCTTTCTTT
.,few,TRBV2,TRBJ2-1,CASSERQRISYNEQFF,TGTGCCAGCAGTGAAAGGCAGCGGATCTCCTACAATGAGCAGTTCTTC
.,.,TRBV28,TRBJ2-2,CASSYPAVNTGELFF,TGTGCCAGCAGTTATCCAGCGGTGAACACCGGGGAGCTGTTTTTT
TRBD2,.,TRBV19,TRBJ2-3,CASRLLAGGADTQYF,TGTGCCAGTAGGCTACTAGCGGGAGGCGCAGATACGCAGTATTTT
TRBD2,.,TRBV3-1/TRBV3-2,TRBJ2-3,CASSPLTSGTDTQYF,TGTGCCAGCAGCCCCCTGACTAGCGGCACAGATACGCAGTATTTT
TRBD2,.,TRBV7-8,TRBJ2-1,CASSPSGGLYNEQFF,TGTGCCAGCAGCCCTAGCGGGGGGCTTTACAATGAGCAGTTCTTC
TRBD1,.,TRBV14,TRBJ1-2,CASSQSGQGGYTF,TGTGCCAGCAGCCAATCCGGACAGGGAGGCTACACCTTC
.,.,TRBV11-2,TRBJ2-5,CASSLVGGTLVETQYF,TGTGCCAGCAGCTTAGTGGGGGGTACCTTAGTGGAGACCCAGTACTTC
.,.,TRBV5-1,TRBJ1-3,CASSAAGGPGNTIYF,TGCGCCAGCAGCGCCGCCGGGGGGCCCGGAAACACCATATATTTT
TRBD2,.,TRBV7-2,TRBJ2-1,CASSLTTSGSYEQFF,TGTGCCAGCAGCTTAACGACTAGCGGGAGTTATGAGCAGTTCTTC
.,.,TRBV19,TRBJ2-5,CASSPGRGQETQYF,TGTGCCAGTAGCCCGGGGCGGGGGCAGGAGACCCAGTACTTC
TRBD1,few,TRBV4-3,TRBJ2-7,CASSQTGGTHYEQYF,TGCGCCAGCAGCCAGACAGGGGGCACGCACTACGAGCAGTACTTC
.,once,TRBV3-1/TRBV3-2,TRBJ1-5,CASSQGRDQPQHF,TGTGCCAGCAGCCAAGGACGGGATCAGCCCCAGCATTTT
.,once,TRBV6-5,TRBJ1-5,CASGGQFNQPQHF,TGTGCCAGCGGAGGACAGTTCAATCAGCCCCAGCATTTT
TRBD2,.,TRBV6-4,TRBJ2-7,CASTLRTSGMDEQYF,TGTGCCAGCACCCTCCGGACTAGCGGGATGGACGAGCAGTACTTC
TRBD1,.,TRBV19,TRBJ1-2,CASRGTENYGYTF,TGTGCCAGTAGGGGGACAGAGAACTATGGCTACACCTTC
TRBD1,.,TRBV6-2/TRBV6-3,TRBJ1-1,CASSYVTGVAFF,TGTGCCAGCAGTTACGTGACAGGGGTAGCTTTCTTT
.,.,TRBV9,TRBJ1-6,CASSVGRTVGDSPLHF,TGTGCCAGCAGCGTAGGCCGGACCGTCGGGGATTCACCCCTCCACTTT
TRBD1,.,TRBV10-3,TRBJ2-3,CAISESQGAGASDTQYF,TGTGCCATCAGTGAATCCCAGGGGGCGGGCGCATCAGATACGCAGTATTTT
TRBD2,.,TRBV7-7,TRBJ2-7,CASSLDAGENYEQYF,TGTGCCAGCAGCTTAGACGCGGGAGAGAACTACGAGCAGTACTTC
.,few,TRBV30,TRBJ1-5,CAWSVAGFNQPQHF,TGTGCCTGGAGTGTAGCGGGGTTCAATCAGCCCCAGCATTTT
.,.,TRBV4-2,TRBJ1-3,CASSPSVSGNTIYF,TGTGCCAGCAGCCCCTCGGTCTCTGGAAACACCATATATTTT